This TCR beta chain was sequenced in a study of response to subunit inactivated influenza vaccine. TCRdb passed the RT-PCR reads through MiXCR, listing each CDR3 protein once. Here the sample spans 400,000 to 650,000 distinct CDR3 sequences, approximately 7.8% being singletons. The sample holds many counts of this clonotype. The CDR3 runs to 12 residues. V was trimmed by 1 base and J by 5 bases, leaving 2 bases between them. In germline, CDR1 is LGHDT, CDR2 YNNKEL (reference sequence). This chain uses TRBV3-1 with TRBJ1-4; unclear D gene. The receptor comes from a man aged 50 to 69 who received an inactivated influenza vaccine. Sequences were derived from PBMCs from blood, sampled less than 30 months after vaccination. This CDR3 reads CASSQVNEKLFF. The DNA of the CDR3 is TGTGCCAGCAGCCAAGTGAATGAAAAACTGTTTTTT.